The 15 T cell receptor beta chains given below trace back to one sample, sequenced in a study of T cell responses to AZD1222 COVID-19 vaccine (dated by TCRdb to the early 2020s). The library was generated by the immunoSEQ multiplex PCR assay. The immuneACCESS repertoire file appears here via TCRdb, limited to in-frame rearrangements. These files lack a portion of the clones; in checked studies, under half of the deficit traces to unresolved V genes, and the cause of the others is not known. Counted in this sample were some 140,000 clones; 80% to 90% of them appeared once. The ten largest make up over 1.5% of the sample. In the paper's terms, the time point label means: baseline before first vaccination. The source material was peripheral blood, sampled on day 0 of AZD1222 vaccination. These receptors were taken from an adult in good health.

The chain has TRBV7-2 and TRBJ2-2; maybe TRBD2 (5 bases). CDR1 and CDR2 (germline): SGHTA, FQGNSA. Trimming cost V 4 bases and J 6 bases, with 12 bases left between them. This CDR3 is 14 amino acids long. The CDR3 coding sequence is TGTGCCAGCAGCTCGACCGGAGGACCCGGGGAGCTGTTTTTT. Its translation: CASSSTGGPGELFF.

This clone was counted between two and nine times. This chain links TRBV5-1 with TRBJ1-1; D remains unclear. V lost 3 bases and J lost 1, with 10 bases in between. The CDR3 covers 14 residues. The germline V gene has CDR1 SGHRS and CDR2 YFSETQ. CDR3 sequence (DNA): TGCGCCAGCAGCTCGACCGCCTCGAACACTGAAGCTTTCTTT. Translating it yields CASSSTASNTEAFF.

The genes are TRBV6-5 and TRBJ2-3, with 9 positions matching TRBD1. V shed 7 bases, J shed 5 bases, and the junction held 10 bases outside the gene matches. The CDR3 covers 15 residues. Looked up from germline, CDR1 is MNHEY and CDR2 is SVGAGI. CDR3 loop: CASNGGTGHQDTQYF. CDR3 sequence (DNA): TGTGCCAGCAACGGCGGGACAGGGCATCAAGATACGCAGTATTTT.

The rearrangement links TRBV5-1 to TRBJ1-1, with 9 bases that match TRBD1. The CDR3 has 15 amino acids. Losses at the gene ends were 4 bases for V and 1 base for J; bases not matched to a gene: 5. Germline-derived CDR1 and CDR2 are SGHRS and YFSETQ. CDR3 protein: CASSHKDRGNTEAFF. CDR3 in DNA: TGCGCCAGCAGCCACAAGGACAGGGGGAACACTGAAGCTTTCTTT.

CDR3 in amino acids: CVRSLRVGQEPSNQPQHF. CDR3 bases: TGTGTCAGAAGCTTACGGGTCGGACAGGAACCTAGCAATCAGCCCCAGCATTTT. The chain has TRBV7-5 and TRBJ1-5; the table's D call, TRBD1, was not checked against the DNA. TRBV7-5 is designated a pseudogene. The CDR3 loop spans 18 amino acids.

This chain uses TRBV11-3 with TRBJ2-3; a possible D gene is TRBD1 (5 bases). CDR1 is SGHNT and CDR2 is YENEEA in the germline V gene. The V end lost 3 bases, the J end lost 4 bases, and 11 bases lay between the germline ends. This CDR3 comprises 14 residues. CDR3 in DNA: TGTGCCAGCAGCTTGCAGGGCGAGGCAGATACGCAGTATTTT. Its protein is CASSLQGEADTQYF. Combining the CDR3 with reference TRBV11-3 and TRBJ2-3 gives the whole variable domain EAGVVQSPRYKIIEKKQPVAFWCNPISGHNTLYWYLQNLGQGPELLIRYENEEAVDDSQLPKDRFSAERLKGVDSTLKIQPAELGDSAVYLCASSLQGEADTQYFGPGTRLTVL.

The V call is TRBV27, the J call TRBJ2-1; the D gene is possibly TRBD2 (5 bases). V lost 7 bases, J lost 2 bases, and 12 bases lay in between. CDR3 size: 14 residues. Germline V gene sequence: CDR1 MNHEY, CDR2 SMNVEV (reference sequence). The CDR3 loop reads CASTQAGPYNEQFF. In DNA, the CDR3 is TGTGCCAGCACCCAGGCGGGCCCCTACAATGAGCAGTTCTTC.

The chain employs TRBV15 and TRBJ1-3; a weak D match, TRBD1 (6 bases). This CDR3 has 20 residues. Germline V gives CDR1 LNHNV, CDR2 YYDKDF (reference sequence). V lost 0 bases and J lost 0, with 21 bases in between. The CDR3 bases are TGTGCCACCAGCAGAGATTATGGGGCAGGGGCGAAGTACTCTGGAAACACCATATATTTT. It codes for CATSRDYGAGAKYSGNTIYF.

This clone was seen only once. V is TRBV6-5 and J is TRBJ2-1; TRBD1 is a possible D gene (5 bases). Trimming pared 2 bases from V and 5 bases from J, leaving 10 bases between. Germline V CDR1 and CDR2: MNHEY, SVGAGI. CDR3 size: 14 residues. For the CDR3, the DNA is TGTGCCAGCAGTTACCAGGGCCGCAACAATGAGCAGTTCTTC. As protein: CASSYQGRNNEQFF.

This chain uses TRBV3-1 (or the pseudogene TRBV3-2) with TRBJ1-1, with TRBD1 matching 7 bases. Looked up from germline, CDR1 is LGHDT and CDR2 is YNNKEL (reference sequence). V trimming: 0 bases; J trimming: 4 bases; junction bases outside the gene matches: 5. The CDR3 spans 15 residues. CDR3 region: CASSQEGGRVTEAFF. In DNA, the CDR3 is TGTGCCAGCAGCCAAGAAGGGGGCCGGGTCACTGAAGCTTTCTTT.

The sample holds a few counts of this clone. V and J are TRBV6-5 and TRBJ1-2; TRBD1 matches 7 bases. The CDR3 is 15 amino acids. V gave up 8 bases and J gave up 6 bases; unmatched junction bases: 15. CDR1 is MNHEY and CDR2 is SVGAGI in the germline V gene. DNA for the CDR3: TGTGCCAGCTTGGACAGGACCCAACGCGCAAATGGCTACACCTTC. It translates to CASLDRTQRANGYTF.

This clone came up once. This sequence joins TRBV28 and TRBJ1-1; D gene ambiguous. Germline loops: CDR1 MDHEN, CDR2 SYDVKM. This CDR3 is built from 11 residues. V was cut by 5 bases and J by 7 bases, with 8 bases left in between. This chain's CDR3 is CASSRLIEAFF. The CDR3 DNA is TGTGCCAGCAGTCGACTAATTGAAGCTTTCTTT.

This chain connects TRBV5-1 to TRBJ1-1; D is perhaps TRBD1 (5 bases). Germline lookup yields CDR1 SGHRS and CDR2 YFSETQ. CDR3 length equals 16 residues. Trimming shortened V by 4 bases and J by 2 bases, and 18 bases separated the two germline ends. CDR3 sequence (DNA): TGCGCCAGCAGCATCGGGACTCCGCAAATAAACACTGAAGCTTTCTTT. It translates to CASSIGTPQINTEAFF.

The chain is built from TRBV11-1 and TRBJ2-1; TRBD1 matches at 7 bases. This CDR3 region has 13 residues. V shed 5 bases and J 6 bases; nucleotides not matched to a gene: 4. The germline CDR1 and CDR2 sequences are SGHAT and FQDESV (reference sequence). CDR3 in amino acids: CASSQDRVNEQFF. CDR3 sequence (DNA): TGTGCCAGCAGCCAAGACAGGGTCAATGAGCAGTTCTTC.

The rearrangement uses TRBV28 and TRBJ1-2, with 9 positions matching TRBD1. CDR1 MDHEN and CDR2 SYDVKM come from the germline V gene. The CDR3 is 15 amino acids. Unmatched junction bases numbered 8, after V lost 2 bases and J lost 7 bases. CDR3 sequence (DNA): TGTGCCAGCAGTTTAGGGGTAACAGGGGGCCGTGGCTACACCTTC. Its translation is CASSLGVTGGRGYTF.